Described below is a single T cell receptor (beta chain) sequence and its context. This sample stems from a study of blood T cell repertoires in COVID-19. Sequenced by immunoSEQ multiplex PCR; TCRdb stores in-frame clones only, minus some. The sample lists around 220,000 clones, 90% seen once, with roughly 16% in the top ten. Trimming pared 0 bases from V and 6 bases from J, leaving 17 bases between. CDR3 size: 16 residues. CDR1 is SGHAT and CDR2 is FQNNGV in the germline V gene. The specimen sequenced was PBMCs or T cells enriched from blood (not recorded which). The chain carries TRBV11-2 and TRBJ1-2; TRBD1 is a possible D gene (6 bases). The sequence derives from a man aged 25-45 years who had been exposed to COVID-19. CDR3 amino acids: CASSLDPGTLGHGYTF. The CDR3 nucleotides are TGTGCCAGCAGCTTAGACCCCGGGACACTAGGGCATGGCTACACCTTC.